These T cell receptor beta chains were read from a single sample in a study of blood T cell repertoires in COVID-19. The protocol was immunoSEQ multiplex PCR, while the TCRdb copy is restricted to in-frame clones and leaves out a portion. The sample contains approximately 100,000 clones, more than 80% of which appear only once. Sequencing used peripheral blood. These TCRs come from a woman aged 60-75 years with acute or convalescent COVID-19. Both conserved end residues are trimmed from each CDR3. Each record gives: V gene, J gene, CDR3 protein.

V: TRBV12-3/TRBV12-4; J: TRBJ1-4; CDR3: ASSLWAAEKLF
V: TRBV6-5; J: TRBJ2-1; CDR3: ASLRDRVTLNEQF
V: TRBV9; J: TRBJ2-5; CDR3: ASSVGTSGRGLEETQY
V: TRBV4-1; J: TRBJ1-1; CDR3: ASSQDQTGPTEAF
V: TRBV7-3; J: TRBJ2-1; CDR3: ASSAGLSYNEQF
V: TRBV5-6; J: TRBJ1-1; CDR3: ASSSTGITEAF
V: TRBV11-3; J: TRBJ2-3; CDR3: ASSLAFPSGLTSTDTQY
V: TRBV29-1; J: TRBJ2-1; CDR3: SAHGRNNEQF
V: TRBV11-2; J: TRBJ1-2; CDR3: ASSLQGAGGYT
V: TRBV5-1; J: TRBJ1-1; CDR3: ASSLDGRGTEAF
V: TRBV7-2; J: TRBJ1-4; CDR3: ASSLGSGGGEKLF
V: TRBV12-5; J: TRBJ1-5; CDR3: ASGSGTVNQPQH
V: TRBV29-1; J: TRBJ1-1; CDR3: SVKPVNTEAF
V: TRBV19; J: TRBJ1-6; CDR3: ASTVYGRNSPLH
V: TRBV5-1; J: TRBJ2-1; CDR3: ASSLGTGGNEQF
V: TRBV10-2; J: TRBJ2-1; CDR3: ASSEKGLAGGKPHNEQF
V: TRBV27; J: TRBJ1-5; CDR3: ASSHNGQGGQPQH
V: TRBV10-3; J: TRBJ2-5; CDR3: AISALGGSLETQY
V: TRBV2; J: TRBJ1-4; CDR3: ASSEDIRGGGF
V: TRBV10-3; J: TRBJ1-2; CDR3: ASGQDLNYGYT
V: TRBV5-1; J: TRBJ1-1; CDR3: ASYGQTNTEAF
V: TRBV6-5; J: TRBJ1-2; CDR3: ASIGSQAHGYT
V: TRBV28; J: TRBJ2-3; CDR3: ASSLGGTGVKNTQY
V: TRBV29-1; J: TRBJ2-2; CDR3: SVVRDRVGTGELF
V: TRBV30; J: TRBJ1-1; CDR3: AWSVRENTEAF
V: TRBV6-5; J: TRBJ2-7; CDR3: ASRASGSSYEQY
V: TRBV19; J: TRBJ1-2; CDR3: ASSTQGSYGYT
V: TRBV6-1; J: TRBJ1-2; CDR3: ASSELRDLTGYT
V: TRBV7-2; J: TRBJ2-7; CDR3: ASSLASPITSYEQY
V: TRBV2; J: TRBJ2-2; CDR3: ASRRTGAAGELF
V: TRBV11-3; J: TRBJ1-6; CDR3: ASLSLNNSPLH
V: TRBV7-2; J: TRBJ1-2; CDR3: ASSPRQGWNGYT
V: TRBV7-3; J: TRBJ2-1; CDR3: ASSAGTGSNEQF
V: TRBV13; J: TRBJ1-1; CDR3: ASSLQGTEKLTEAF
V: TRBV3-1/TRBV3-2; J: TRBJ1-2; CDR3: ASSQDRFSPRVYGYT
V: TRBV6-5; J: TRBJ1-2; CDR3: ASRKKSNYGYT
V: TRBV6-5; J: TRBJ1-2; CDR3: ASSLGGEGYT
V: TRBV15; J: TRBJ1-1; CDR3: ATSRSTEAF
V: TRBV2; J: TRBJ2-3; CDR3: ASSESSSRSSDTQY
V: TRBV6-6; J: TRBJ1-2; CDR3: ASSAGVRYGYT
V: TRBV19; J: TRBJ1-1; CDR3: ASSSAGGADTEAF
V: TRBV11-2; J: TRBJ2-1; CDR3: ASSLGVGGIRSYNEQF
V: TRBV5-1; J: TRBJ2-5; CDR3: ASSLDTGGKETQY
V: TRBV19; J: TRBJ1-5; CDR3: ASNRDRANQPQH
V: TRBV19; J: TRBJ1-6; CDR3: ASSEITGSSYNSPLH
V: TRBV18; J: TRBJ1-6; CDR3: ASSPAIDSYNSPLH
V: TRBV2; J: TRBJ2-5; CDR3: ASSDGLAGETQY
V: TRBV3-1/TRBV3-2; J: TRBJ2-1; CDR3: ASSPFRGDPF
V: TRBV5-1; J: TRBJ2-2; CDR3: ASSSGLAGTNTGELF
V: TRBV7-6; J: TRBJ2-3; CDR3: ASSLVSGRAADTQY
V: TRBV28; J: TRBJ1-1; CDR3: ASRPDRRDTEAF
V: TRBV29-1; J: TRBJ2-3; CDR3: SVDRGTDTQY
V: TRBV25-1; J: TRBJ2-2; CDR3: ASSNTGWAGELF
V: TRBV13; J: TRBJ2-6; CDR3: ASSWRTGGPGANVLT